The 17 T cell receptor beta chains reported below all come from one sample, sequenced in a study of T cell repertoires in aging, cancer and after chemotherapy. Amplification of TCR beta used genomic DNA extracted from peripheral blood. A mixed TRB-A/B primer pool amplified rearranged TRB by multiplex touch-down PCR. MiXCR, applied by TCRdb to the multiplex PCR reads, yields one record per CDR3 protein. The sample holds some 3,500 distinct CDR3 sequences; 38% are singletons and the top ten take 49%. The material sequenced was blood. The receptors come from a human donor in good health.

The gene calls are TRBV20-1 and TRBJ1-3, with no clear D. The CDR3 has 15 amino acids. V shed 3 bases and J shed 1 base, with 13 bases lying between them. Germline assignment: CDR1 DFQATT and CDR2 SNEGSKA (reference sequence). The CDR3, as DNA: TGCAGTGCTAGGGAAATCGTGAGTTCTGGAAACACCATATATTTT. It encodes CSAREIVSSGNTIYF.

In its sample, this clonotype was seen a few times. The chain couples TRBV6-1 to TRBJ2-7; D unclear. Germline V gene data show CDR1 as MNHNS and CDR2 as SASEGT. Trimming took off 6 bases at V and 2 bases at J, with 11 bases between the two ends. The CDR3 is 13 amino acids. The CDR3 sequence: CASSQKRAYEQYV. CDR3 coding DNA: TGTGCCAGCAGCCAAAAAAGGGCCTACGAGCAGTACGTC.

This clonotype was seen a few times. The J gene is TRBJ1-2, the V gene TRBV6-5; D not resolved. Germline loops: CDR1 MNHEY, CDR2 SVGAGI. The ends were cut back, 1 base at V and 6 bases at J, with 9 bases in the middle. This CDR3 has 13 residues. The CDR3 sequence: CASSYLTRDGYTF. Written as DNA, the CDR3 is TGTGCCAGCAGTTACTTAACTCGGGATGGCTACACCTTC.

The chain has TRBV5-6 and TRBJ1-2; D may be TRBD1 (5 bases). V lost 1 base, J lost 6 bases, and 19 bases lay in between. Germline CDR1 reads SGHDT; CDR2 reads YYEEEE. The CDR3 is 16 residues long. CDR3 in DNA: TGTGCCAGCAGCTTGAATTGGGGCGTTCAGAGTCATGGCTACACCTTC. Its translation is CASSLNWGVQSHGYTF.

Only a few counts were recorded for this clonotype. CDR3 sequence: CASSLMDRTGNSPLHF. The CDR3 DNA is TGTGCCAGCTCACTAATGGACAGAACGGGGAATTCACCCCTCCACTTT. The chain links TRBV18 to TRBJ1-6; possible D gene TRBD1, 6 bases. CDR3 size: 16 residues. Germline V gene data show CDR1 as KGHSH and CDR2 as LQKENI. With 4 bases removed from V and 7 bases from J, the gap between germline ends came to 17 bases.

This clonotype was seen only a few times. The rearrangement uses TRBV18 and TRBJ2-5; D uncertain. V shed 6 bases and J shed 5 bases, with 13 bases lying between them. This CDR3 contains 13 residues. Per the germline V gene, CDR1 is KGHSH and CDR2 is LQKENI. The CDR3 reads CASSPADAETQYF. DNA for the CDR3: TGTGCCAGCTCCCCCGCGGATGCGGAGACCCAGTACTTC. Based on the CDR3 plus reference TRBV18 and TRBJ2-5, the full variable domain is NAGVMQNPRHLVRRRGQEARLRCSPMKGHSHVYWYRQLPEEGLKFMVYLQKENIIDESGMPKERFSAEFPKEGPSILRIQQVVRGDSAAYFCASSPADAETQYFGPGTRLLVL.

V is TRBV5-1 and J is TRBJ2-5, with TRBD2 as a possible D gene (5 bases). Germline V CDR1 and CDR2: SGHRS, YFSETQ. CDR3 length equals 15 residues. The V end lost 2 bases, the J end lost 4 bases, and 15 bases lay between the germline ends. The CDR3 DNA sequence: TGCGCCAGCAGCTTTGTAGGCCCCGGAGGAGAGACCCAGTACTTC. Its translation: CASSFVGPGGETQYF.

The DNA of the CDR3 is TGTGCCAGCAGACCCGGGACACTGAACACTGAAGCTTTCTTT. Its protein is CASRPGTLNTEAFF. V and J are TRBV6-5 and TRBJ1-1, with D possibly matching TRBD1 (6 bases). This CDR3 contains 14 residues. Germline CDR1 and CDR2: MNHEY and SVGAGI. The V and J ends lost 6 bases and 0 bases respectively, with 11 bases between them.

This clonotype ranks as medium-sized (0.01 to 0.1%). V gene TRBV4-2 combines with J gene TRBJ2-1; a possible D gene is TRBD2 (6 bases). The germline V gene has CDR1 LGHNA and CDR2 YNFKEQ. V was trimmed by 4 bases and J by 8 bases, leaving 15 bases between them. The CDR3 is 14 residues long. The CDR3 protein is CASSRGGGLDEQFF. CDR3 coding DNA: TGTGCCAGCAGCCGGGGCGGAGGGCTGGATGAGCAGTTCTTC.

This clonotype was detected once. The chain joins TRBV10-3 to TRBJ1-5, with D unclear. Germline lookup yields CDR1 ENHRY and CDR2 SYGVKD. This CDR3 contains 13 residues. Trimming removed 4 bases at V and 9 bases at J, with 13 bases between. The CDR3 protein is CAISASGRGPQHF. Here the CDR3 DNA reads TGTGCCATCAGTGCGTCGGGGAGAGGGCCCCAGCATTTT.

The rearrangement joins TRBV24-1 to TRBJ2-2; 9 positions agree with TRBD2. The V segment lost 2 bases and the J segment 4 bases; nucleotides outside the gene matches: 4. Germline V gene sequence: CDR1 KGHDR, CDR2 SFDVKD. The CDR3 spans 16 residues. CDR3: CATSDSLAGRTGELFF. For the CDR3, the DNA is TGTGCCACCAGTGATTCGCTAGCGGGGCGCACCGGGGAGCTGTTTTTT.

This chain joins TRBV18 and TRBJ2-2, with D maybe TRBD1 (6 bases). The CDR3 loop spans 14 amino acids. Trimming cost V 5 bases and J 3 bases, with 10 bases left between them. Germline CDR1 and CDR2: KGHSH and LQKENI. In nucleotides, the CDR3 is TGTGCCAGCTCAACAGGGATTGACACCGGGGAGCTGTTTTTT. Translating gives CASSTGIDTGELFF. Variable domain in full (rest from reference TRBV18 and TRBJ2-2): NAGVMQNPRHLVRRRGQEARLRCSPMKGHSHVYWYRQLPEEGLKFMVYLQKENIIDESGMPKERFSAEFPKEGPSILRIQQVVRGDSAAYFCASSTGIDTGELFFGEGSRLTVL.

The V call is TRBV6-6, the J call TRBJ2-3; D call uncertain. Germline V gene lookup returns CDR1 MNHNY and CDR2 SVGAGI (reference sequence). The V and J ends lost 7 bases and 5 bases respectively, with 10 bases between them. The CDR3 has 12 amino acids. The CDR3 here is CASTPVRDTQYF. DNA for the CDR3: TGTGCCAGCACTCCTGTTCGAGATACGCAGTATTTT.

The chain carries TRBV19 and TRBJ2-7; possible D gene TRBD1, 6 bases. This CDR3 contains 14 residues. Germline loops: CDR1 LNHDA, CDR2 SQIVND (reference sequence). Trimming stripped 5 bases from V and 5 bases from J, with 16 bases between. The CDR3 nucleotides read TGTGCCAGTAGTGTTGACAGGTCGTTCGACGAGCAGTACTTC. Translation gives CASSVDRSFDEQYF.

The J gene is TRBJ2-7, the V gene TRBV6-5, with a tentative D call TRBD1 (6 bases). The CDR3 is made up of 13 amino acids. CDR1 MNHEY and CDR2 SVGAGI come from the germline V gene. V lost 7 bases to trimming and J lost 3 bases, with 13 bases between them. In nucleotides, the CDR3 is TGTGCCAGCACTCTGGGGGCCAGCTACGAGCAGTACGTC. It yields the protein CASTLGASYEQYV.

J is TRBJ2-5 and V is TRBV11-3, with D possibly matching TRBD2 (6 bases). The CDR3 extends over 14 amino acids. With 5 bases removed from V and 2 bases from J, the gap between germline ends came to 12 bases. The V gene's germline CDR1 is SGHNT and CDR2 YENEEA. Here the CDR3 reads CASSPPGVQETQYF. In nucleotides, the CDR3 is TGTGCCAGCAGCCCCCCGGGGGTACAAGAGACCCAGTACTTC.

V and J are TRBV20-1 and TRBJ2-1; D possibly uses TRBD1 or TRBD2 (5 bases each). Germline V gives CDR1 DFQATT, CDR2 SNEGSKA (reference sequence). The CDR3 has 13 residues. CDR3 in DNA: TGCTCTTTCCCCGGGACCCTTTACAATGAGCAGTTCTTC. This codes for CSFPGTLYNEQFF.